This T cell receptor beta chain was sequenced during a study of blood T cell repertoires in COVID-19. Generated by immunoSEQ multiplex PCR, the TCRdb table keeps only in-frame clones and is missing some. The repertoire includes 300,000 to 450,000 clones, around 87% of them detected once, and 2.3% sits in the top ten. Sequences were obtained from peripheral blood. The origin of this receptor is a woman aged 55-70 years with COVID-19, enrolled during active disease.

The CDR3 protein is CATSGAGLANTGELFF. The CDR3 nucleotides are TGTGCCACCAGTGGGGCGGGACTAGCGAACACCGGGGAGCTGTTTTTT. This chain connects TRBV24-1 to TRBJ2-2; the match to TRBD2 covers 8 bases. The germline CDR1 and CDR2 sequences are KGHDR and SFDVKD. CDR3 length: 16 residues. Trimming at V came to 5 bases and at J to 0 bases, leaving 4 bases not matched to a gene.